Shown below are 12 T cell receptor beta chains from a single sample sequenced in a study of cytomegalovirus exposure and HLA in healthy donors. PCR involved 60 Vbeta and 13 Jbeta primers. Generated by immunoSEQ multiplex PCR, the TCRdb table keeps only in-frame clones and is missing some. The table shows approximately 170,000 clones, with just under 80% occurring only once. The sample taken for sequencing was PBMCs. These receptors were obtained from a woman aged 40 to 50 in good health and CMV-seropositive.

This clone has a single count. The gene calls are TRBV11-1 and TRBJ2-7, with no clear D. CDR1 is SGHAT, CDR2 FQDESV, per germline (reference sequence). The CDR3 has 13 residues. The V end lost 2 bases, the J end lost 1 base, and 6 bases lay between the germline ends. The CDR3 DNA reads TGTGCCAGCAGCTTATACTCTTCCTACGAGCAGTACTTC. This translates into CASSLYSSYEQYF.

The V gene is TRBV14, the J gene TRBJ1-1; TRBD1 matches at 7 bases. Germline V gene data show CDR1 as SGHDN and CDR2 as FVKESK. Trimming took 5 bases from V and 2 from J; bases not matched to a gene: 8. This CDR3 has 15 residues. The CDR3 region has the DNA TGTGCCAGCAGCTCTCGGACAGGTCGCAACACTGAAGCTTTCTTT. Amino acids: CASSSRTGRNTEAFF.

J is TRBJ2-7 and V is TRBV6-5, with a possible D match to TRBD1 (6 bases). Trimming pared 6 bases from V and 3 bases from J, leaving 9 bases between. CDR3 length: 12 amino acids. Germline V gene lookup returns CDR1 MNHEY and CDR2 SVGAGI. In DNA, the CDR3 is TGTGCCAGCAGGGACAGAAACTACGAGCAGTACTTC. Protein: CASRDRNYEQYF.

In this sample, this clone turned up a few times. This sequence joins TRBV9 and TRBJ2-7; TRBD2 agrees at 8 bases. The germline CDR1 and CDR2 sequences are SGDLS and YYNGEE. The CDR3 consists of 16 residues. V trimming: 2 bases; J trimming: 2 bases; junction bases outside the gene matches: 9. The CDR3 nucleotides are TGTGCCAGCAGCGTCTACCCTAGCGGGTCAGCCTACGAGCAGTACTTC. Protein product: CASSVYPSGSAYEQYF.

The chain employs TRBV29-1 and TRBJ2-7; unclear D gene. V was cut by 4 bases and J by 2 bases, with 12 bases left in between. CDR1 and CDR2 (germline): SQVTM, ANQGSEA. This CDR3 comprises 13 residues. CDR3 loop: CSVVPLTAYEQYF. For the CDR3, the DNA is TGCAGCGTTGTCCCCCTCACGGCCTACGAGCAGTACTTC.

This clone has just one count. The chain combines TRBV7-6 with TRBJ2-2; D might be TRBD2 (6 bases). Germline values: CDR1 SGHVS, CDR2 FNYEAQ. The V gene lost 3 bases and the J gene lost 2 bases, with 10 bases spanning the gap. The CDR3 totals 15 residues. The CDR3 sequence: CASSFHGGNTGELFF. The CDR3 DNA is TGTGCCAGCAGCTTTCACGGGGGTAACACCGGGGAGCTGTTTTTT.

The rearrangement uses TRBV23-1 and TRBJ1-5, with D possibly matching TRBD1 (6 bases). TRBV23-1 belongs to the ORF category, with a function that is uncertain. Deletions cut 0 bases from V and 4 bases from J, with 10 bases between. This CDR3 has 15 residues. CDR3 DNA: TGCGCCAGCAGTCAATCAAGGGGGTTGAATCAGCCCCAGCATTTT. Encoded protein: CASSQSRGLNQPQHF.

This rearrangement joins TRBV5-1 to TRBJ2-3; 9 bases map to TRBD2. CDR1 and CDR2 (germline): SGHRS, YFSETQ. The J segment lost 0 bases and the V segment lost 5 bases, leaving 4 bases of the junction unmatched. This CDR3 has 15 amino acids. CDR3 bases: TGCGCCAGCAGGCTAGCGGGGCCTAGCACAGATACGCAGTATTTT. This codes for CASRLAGPSTDTQYF.

J is TRBJ2-5 and V is TRBV2; D might be TRBD2 (6 bases). Germline-derived CDR1 and CDR2 are SNHLY and FYNNEI. This CDR3 spans 13 amino acids. V lost 4 bases and J 5 bases, leaving 11 bases between the germline ends. CDR3 protein: CASSVGGRETQYF. DNA of the CDR3: TGTGCCAGCAGTGTGGGGGGTCGGGAGACCCAGTACTTC.

The V gene is TRBV9, the J gene TRBJ2-3, with D possibly TRBD1 on 5 matching bases. Germline CDR1 reads SGDLS; CDR2 reads YYNGEE. CDR3 length equals 11 residues. V shed 7 bases and J shed 4 bases, with 7 bases lying between them. The CDR3: CASGAADTQYF. DNA for the CDR3: TGTGCCAGCGGGGCTGCAGATACGCAGTATTTT.

This chain uses TRBV6-6 with TRBJ1-5; TRBD1 agrees at 9 bases. V trimming: 5 bases; J trimming: 4 bases; junction bases outside the gene matches: 9. The V gene's germline CDR1 is MNHNY and CDR2 SVGAGI (reference sequence). This CDR3 is built from 16 residues. CDR3 region: CASSQPEGTGNQPQHF. The CDR3 coding sequence is TGTGCCAGCAGTCAGCCGGAAGGGACAGGGAATCAGCCCCAGCATTTT.

This clone was counted once. The V and J genes are TRBV5-1 and TRBJ1-1; maybe TRBD1 (6 bases). Trimming shortened V by 3 bases and J by 4 bases, and 16 bases separated the two germline ends. In germline, CDR1 is SGHRS, CDR2 YFSETQ. The CDR3 covers 15 residues. CDR3 sequence: CASSSREGGSTEAFF. The DNA for the CDR3 is TGCGCCAGCAGCTCCCGGGAGGGGGGGAGCACTGAAGCTTTCTTT.